This T cell receptor beta chain came from a study of cytomegalovirus exposure and HLA in healthy donors (dated by TCRdb to 2016 to 2017). Context from the whole study: An earlier analysis of several hundred of the donors reported approximately 300 Gb of sequence data and roughly 100 million unique TCR beta sequences from about 179 million T cells. An early release covering roughly 640 HLA-typed donors comprised about 300 gigabases of sequencing data and approximately 85 million unique TCR sequences. The genetic ancestry cluster associated with self-reported Caucasian donors included about 81% of the 300 to 450 genotyped donors. The aim of the study was to test whether cataloging public T cell receptors could identify signatures of past pathogen exposure. Using immunosequencing, the study profiled T cell repertoires from 666 subjects and related those repertoires to cytomegalovirus serostatus. A separate validation cohort of 100 to 150 different subjects was used in addition to the roughly 700-subject first cohort. To predict cytomegalovirus infection status, the study combined high-throughput TCR immunosequencing, statistical association of individual TCRs with disease status, and machine learning. To study patterns of TCR occurrence, a later analysis re-analyzed previously published TCR beta repertoires from just over 650 donors and added high-resolution HLA genotyping. In the later analysis, no new phenotypic data were used to find candidate immune exposures; instead, reliance was placed on TCR beta sequences and their occurrence across donors. An earlier analysis of 450 to 750 of the donors used high-throughput TCR beta sequencing to judge whether each TCR beta V gene segment behaved as functional or pseudogenic. Donor age, sex, ethnicity and CMV serostatus were compiled alongside the repertoire data. Genome-wide SNP genotypes for about 65% of the roughly 670 donors were used in a later genetic analysis, which treated that subset as a discovery cohort. All discovery cohort repertoires had been generated using a single sequencing platform. Both class I and class II loci were covered by HLA typing, at four-digit resolution. Typing coverage varied by locus: about 629-630 donors for A, B, C, DRB1 and DQB1; under 550 for DQA1; approximately 570 for DPA1; roughly 470 for DPB1. Because of strong linkage in the cohort, 4 to 6 DR-DQ haplotypes were treated as single units for association and clustering. Across about 380 genotyped donors of the cohort, an average of roughly 250,000 unique TCR beta nucleotide sequences per donor were sequenced, and roughly a sixth of those sequences were non-productive. The investigation overall reported the following: In a later analysis, HLA-associated TCR beta chains showed more clonal expansion and lower generation probabilities than non-associated chains that were equally common. Correlated functional status among segregating V segments might be attributable to linkage disequilibrium, but an unknown experimental factor could not be ruled out. When HLA alleles, especially DR and DQ, strongly co-occurred, attributing TCR associations to individual alleles was difficult. The earlier analysis of fewer than 750 of the donors excluded some 15 rarely observed V segments, including chromosome 9 orphons, because counts were too low. The 87-base-pair reads could not distinguish some IMGT-functional V segments, including TRBV6-2 and TRBV6-3, so those segments were excluded. An association between a missense DCLRE1C variant and V-gene and J-gene trimming of TCR beta chains was found in a later genetic analysis and replicated in an independent cohort. In a later analysis, most CMV-associated TCR beta chains were found to appear HLA-restricted, with HLA associations seemingly driven largely by CMV exposure. A further reported finding was that TCR beta sequences accurately predicted the HLA-A and HLA-B alleles for most subjects in the first cohort. The authors suggested that the approach could potentially be extended to other disease states and immunological phenotypes. Specific HLA alleles were associated with over 15,000 TCR beta sequences at a false discovery rate of 0.05 in a later analysis. In vitro tests confirmed that a few of the cytomegalovirus-associated TCR beta chains recognize cytomegalovirus antigens. In an earlier analysis of around 600 of the donors, most TCR beta V segments were observed in productive rearrangements about 87% or about 30% of the time, broadly matching IMGT annotations. A later analysis reported that several top co-occurrence clusters appeared linked to parvovirus B19, influenza, CMV and Epstein-Barr virus. The classifier was reported to diagnose cytomegalovirus status with high specificity and sensitivity in both the original cohort and the validation cohort. While some public TCRs were present in many individuals, most TCR sequences turned up only very rarely across donors. Because HLA typing was unavailable for some donors at each locus, only the typed subset was used in association tests. A later genetic analysis reported fewer N-insertions in productive TCRs among donors in an Asian-associated ancestry cluster than the roughly 650-donor mean. Sequencing depth was assumed to be roughly uniform across donors in the presence/absence analyses, though that assumption may not hold. A cluster of highly shared sequence variants was judged likely to be a technical artifact of the sequencing pipeline. Immune exposure information for the cohort was limited to CMV serostatus. In this cohort, only TCR beta chains were sequenced, and detectable features were limited by the absence of alpha or paired-chain data. According to a later analysis, TCR association rates differed among HLA loci, with DRB1 alleles showing the most associated TCRs and HLA-C alleles showing the fewest. The study listed around 160 TCR beta chains as associated with cytomegalovirus.

As concerns this clone: The antigen this receptor binds is unknown. Per-base qualities were not stored, and no clone one base away is much larger.

The library came from the immunoSEQ multiplex PCR assay. A mixture of 60 forward primers for TCR Vbeta segments and 13 reverse primers for TCR Jbeta segments was used in the multiplex PCR. Amplification of the CDR3 region of rearranged TCR beta genes was performed with a multiplex PCR assay on genomic DNA. Amplified TCR beta libraries were sequenced as 87-base-pair reads on the Illumina HiSeq System. In the source study's methods: In a later analysis, approximately 74 million unique TCR beta chains were counted across the roughly 610 repertoires, and roughly 10 million of these chains were shared by at least two donors. Raw reads were error-corrected and collapsed into unique sequences by a nearest-neighbor algorithm in which closely related sequences were merged to remove PCR and sequencing errors. Alignment of CDR3 sequences to IMGT reference sequences was used to assign V, D and J gene segments. For a sequence to be retained, at least a six-nucleotide match to both a V gene segment and a J gene segment was required. A rearrangement counted as productive if the CDR3 had no stop codons and remained in frame with V and J, and every other rearrangement counted as non-productive. Following IMGT convention, CDR3 was defined as the stretch from the second conserved V-encoded cysteine up to the conserved J-encoded phenylalanine. The earlier analysis of approximately 590 of the donors excluded any sequence lacking an unambiguous match to a single V gene segment. In an earlier analysis of several hundred of the donors, V segments were called functional above 56.7% productive rearrangements and were called segregating when the between-donor standard deviation exceeded 5%. A statistical classification framework was developed to diagnose cytomegalovirus status using the catalog of TCR beta chain sequences. In a later analysis, V and J genes were assigned by comparing TCR nucleotide sequences against IMGT/GENE-DB human TR gene sequences. Using the TCRdist pipeline, a later analysis assigned CDR3 sequences along with most-parsimonious VDJ recombination scenarios. In a later analysis, every TCR beta chain was defined by the combination of its CDR3 amino acid sequence and its V-gene family, and reads without a unique V-gene family were dropped. To address suspected cross-contamination and a sequencing artifact, a later analysis removed 592 highly shared, low-generation-probability nucleotide sequences. A later analysis calculated a clonal expansion index for each public chain from normalized within-repertoire ranks of inferred template counts. In a later analysis, generation probabilities were computed with a VDJ recombination model fitted to out-of-frame rearrangements, and the resulting probabilities were checked against IGoR. In a later analysis, hypergeometric tests were used to score TCR-TCR, TCR-HLA and TCR-CMV co-occurrence, with a repertoire-size bias correction applied to TCR pairs. In a later analysis, false discovery rates were estimated by permuting HLA or CMV assignments 20 times. A later analysis grouped co-occurring TCRs with DBSCAN, adding TCRdist sequence similarity when clustering within HLA-allele-positive subsets. Repertoires with fewer than 30,000 or more than 120,000 public chains were left out of co-occurrence clustering, as were about five repertoires with anomalous nucleotide sharing. TCRdb took over this immuneACCESS table, retaining in-frame rearrangements with V and J assigned. Such tables are incomplete; in checked studies, under half of the missing clones stem from an unresolved V gene, and the remainder is unexplained. V, J and clone size were drawn from that table, and D and trimming were deduced from the DNA. The sample contains about 160,000 clones, around three quarters of them found a single time. 3.7% of the sample lies in the top ten.

The cohort consisted of 650 to 700 healthy bone marrow donors. At the time of sampling, all cohort members were nominally healthy, though unrecorded immune exposures were likely present. The donor tested CMV seropositive, placing the donor among the roughly 270 seropositive members of the cohort. Each donor provided a peripheral blood sample, and peripheral blood mononuclear cells were used for TCR beta sequencing. The Qiagen DNeasy Blood Extraction Kit was used to extract genomic DNA from the blood cell samples. Counted from cysteine to phenylalanine, this CDR3 has 15 amino acids. Kept here is only the CDR3 DNA, which spans 45 bases and is read in frame from base 1. V is shortened by 7 bases, J by 0 bases, and the region joining them spans 15 bases. The germline V gene encodes CDR1 SQVTM and CDR2 ANQGSEA.

The sequenced material came from PBMCs. This chain is built from TRBV29-1 and TRBJ1-4; TRBD1 is a weak D gene call, 5 bases matching. The receptor's source is a young man in good health and CMV-seropositive. The CDR3 is CSAATASATNEKLFF. The DNA sequence reads TGCAGCGCCGCGACAGCCAGTGCAACTAATGAAAAACTGTTTTTT. Where the CDR3 stops, the reference TRBV29-1 and TRBJ1-4 genes take over; the full variable domain is SAVISQKPSRDICQRGTSLTIQCQVDSQVTMMFWYRQQPGQSLTLIATANQGSEATYESGFVIDKFPISRPNLTFSTLTVSNMSPEDSSIYLCSAATASATNEKLFFGSGTQLSVL.